The rows below give T cell receptor beta chains drawn from one sample of a study of siplizumab effects on memory and regulatory T cells. Method: immunoSEQ multiplex PCR; TCRdb's copy keeps in-frame clones and lacks some. The table lists 100,000 or so clones, around 93% of them singletons. Material: non-Treg CD4+ T cells sorted from blood. These TCRs come from a human donor in good health. Each CDR3 is given with its conserved first and last residue. Fields, in order: J gene, V gene, D gene, CDR3 DNA, CDR3 protein. D genes are given only for firm matches.

J gene: TRBJ1-1; V gene: TRBV10-3; D gene: TRBD1; CDR3 DNA: TGTGCCATCAAACAGGGGGCTCATACTGAAGCTTTCTTT; CDR3 protein: CAIKQGAHTEAFF
J gene: TRBJ2-7; V gene: TRBV27; D gene: NA; CDR3 DNA: TGTGCCAGCAGCTACGGGGGAGCAAACTCCTACGAGCAGTACTTC; CDR3 protein: CASSYGGANSYEQYF
J gene: TRBJ2-7; V gene: TRBV7-2; D gene: TRBD1; CDR3 DNA: TGTGCCAGCAGCACCGGACAGGGGACCTTTTACGAGCAGTACTTC; CDR3 protein: CASSTGQGTFYEQYF
J gene: TRBJ2-7; V gene: TRBV18; D gene: NA; CDR3 DNA: TGTGCCAGCTCACCCGACAGGGGGCGAGGACTAGCGTCTTACGAGCAGTACTTC; CDR3 protein: CASSPDRGRGLASYEQYF
J gene: TRBJ1-5; V gene: TRBV10-1; D gene: NA; CDR3 DNA: TGCGCCAGCAGACGGGGGTATAGCAATCAGCCCCAGCATTTT; CDR3 protein: CASRRGYSNQPQHF
J gene: TRBJ1-5; V gene: TRBV6-1; D gene: TRBD1; CDR3 DNA: TGTGCCAGCAGCGGACAGGGGCGTCAGCCCCAGCATTTT; CDR3 protein: CASSGQGRQPQHF
J gene: TRBJ1-4; V gene: TRBV28; D gene: NA; CDR3 DNA: TGTGCCAGCAAAGGCGGGGGGCTTGGGGAAAAACTGTTTTTT; CDR3 protein: CASKGGGLGEKLFF
J gene: TRBJ1-3; V gene: TRBV9; D gene: NA; CDR3 DNA: TGTGCCAGCAGCGTAGAGGGCGGATTATACTCTGGAAACACCATATATTTT; CDR3 protein: CASSVEGGLYSGNTIYF
J gene: TRBJ1-5; V gene: TRBV27; D gene: NA; CDR3 DNA: TGTGCCAGCAGTCCCCAGGTACGGGGCAATCAGCCCCAGCATTTT; CDR3 protein: CASSPQVRGNQPQHF
J gene: TRBJ2-2; V gene: TRBV7-6; D gene: NA; CDR3 DNA: TGTGCCAGCAGCTTAATGGGGACCGGGGAGCTGTTTTTT; CDR3 protein: CASSLMGTGELFF
J gene: TRBJ1-1; V gene: TRBV19; D gene: NA; CDR3 DNA: TGTGCCAGTAGTATAGAGGGTGGGTCCCGAGGGGCTTTCTTT; CDR3 protein: CASSIEGGSRGAFF
J gene: TRBJ2-7; V gene: TRBV19; D gene: NA; CDR3 DNA: TGTGCCAGTAGTCTCGGGGCAGGGCTCTACGAGCAGTACTTC; CDR3 protein: CASSLGAGLYEQYF
J gene: TRBJ1-2; V gene: TRBV6-1; D gene: NA; CDR3 DNA: TGTGCCAGCAGTGTGTCCGGGGGAGGCTACACCTTC; CDR3 protein: CASSVSGGGYTF
J gene: TRBJ2-1; V gene: TRBV18; D gene: NA; CDR3 DNA: TGTGCCAGCTCACCACCGGCAGGGGCGCAGTACAATGAGCAGTTCTTC; CDR3 protein: CASSPPAGAQYNEQFF
J gene: TRBJ1-1; V gene: TRBV6-6; D gene: TRBD1; CDR3 DNA: TGTGCCAGCAGTTACACAGGGGAGACTGAAGCTTTCTTT; CDR3 protein: CASSYTGETEAFF